The T cell receptor beta chain under discussion was sequenced for a study of cytomegalovirus exposure and HLA in healthy donors. Donors consisted of healthy bone marrow donors. J was trimmed by 2 bases and V by 0 bases; bases with no gene match: 1. Germline V gene data show CDR1 as SGHKS and CDR2 as YYEKEE (reference sequence). This CDR3 is 14 amino acids long. Study-level findings and limits: Beyond CMV serostatus, there was no information to go on about immune exposure. DRB1 showed the most TCR associations and HLA-C the fewest in a later analysis, as rates varied by HLA locus. The study put around 180 TCR beta chains on its list as cytomegalovirus-associated.

PCR amplification relied on 60 Vbeta primers (plus 13 Jbeta primers). Assay used: immunoSEQ multiplex PCR; TCRdb lists only in-frame clones, some missing. The table lists around 120,000 clones, about 80% of them singletons. As regards this clone: Its antigen is unknown.

This rearrangement joins TRBV5-5 to TRBJ1-2, with 7 nucleotides matching TRBD1. The TCR originated in a man aged 55 to 70 in good health and CMV-seropositive. Sequencing was performed on PBMCs. This CDR3 is CASSLEGQNYGYTF. In nucleotides, the CDR3 is TGTGCCAGCAGCTTGGAGGGACAGAACTATGGCTACACCTTC.